One T cell receptor (beta chain) is described in this entry. The antigen is undetermined. This record belongs to a study of neoadjuvant anti-PD-1 for oral cavity cancer. Study details: Non-progressing patients received a fourth nivolumab dose near day 43, then surgery on days 50-56. Study-level findings and limits: Higher pretreatment Treg/Th17 ratios tracked higher pretreatment blood clonality. Post-nivolumab, blood T cell clonality was significantly elevated in non-responders.

The protocol was immunoSEQ multiplex PCR, while the TCRdb copy is restricted to in-frame clones and leaves out a portion. The table has approximately 30,000 clones, 70% to 80% seen once; the top ten hold under 3.5%. The germline V gene encodes CDR1 SGHTS and CDR2 YDEGEE. V gave up 0 bases and J gave up 0 bases, with 11 bases separating them. This CDR3 region has 16 residues. Time point meaning: after neoadjuvant nivolumab, at surgical resection. Analysis of PBMCs was direct, with no culture step. The sample here was PBMCs, taken after nivolumab (anti-PD-1) treatment. This sequence joins TRBV5-8 and TRBJ2-3; no clear D gene. The receptor comes from a person between 40 and 80 years old with oral cavity squamous cell carcinoma. CDR3 nucleotide sequence: TGTGCCAGCAGCTTGGGGACCAAGATAAGCACAGATACGCAGTATTTT. The encoded protein is CASSLGTKISTDTQYF.